A single sample gave rise to the 10 T cell receptor beta chains below, sequenced in a study of blood T cell repertoires in COVID-19. Using immunoSEQ multiplex PCR, the repertoire was profiled, and TCRdb retains in-frame clones only, with some absent. The table includes roughly 280,000 clones, about 88% detected once. The sequencing sample was made of PBMCs or T cells enriched from blood (not recorded which). The source of these receptors is a woman aged 50 to 60 who had recovered from COVID-19.

The genes are TRBV28 and TRBJ2-2; 7 bases are a match to TRBD1. Trimming cost V 6 bases and J 4 bases; bases outside gene matches: 11. This CDR3 comprises 16 residues. Germline CDR1 reads MDHEN; CDR2 reads SYDVKM. CDR3 DNA: TGTGCCAGCAGGGCCTGGGACAGAGCCTCCACCGGGGAGCTGTTTTTT. Its protein product is CASRAWDRASTGELFF.

The chain is built from TRBV28 and TRBJ1-1; D might be TRBD1 (6 bases). The CDR3 spans 15 residues. The V gene lost 3 bases and the J gene lost 0 bases, with 11 bases spanning the gap. Germline V lookup: CDR1 MDHEN, CDR2 SYDVKM. The CDR3 protein is CASSLAGAVNTEAFF. In DNA form, the CDR3 reads TGTGCCAGCAGTTTGGCAGGGGCCGTGAACACTGAAGCTTTCTTT.

J is TRBJ2-3 and V is TRBV10-3; possible D gene TRBD2, 5 bases. The CDR3 covers 16 residues. V lost 0 bases, J lost 2 bases, and 12 bases lay in between. Germline lookup yields CDR1 ENHRY and CDR2 SYGVKD. The CDR3 loop reads CAISESAAEPTDTQYF. CDR3 in DNA: TGTGCCATCAGTGAGTCAGCAGCGGAGCCCACAGATACGCAGTATTTT.

In its sample, this clone was seen once. This rearrangement joins TRBV15 to TRBJ2-7; the D gene is possibly TRBD1 (6 bases). Trimming removed 0 bases at V and 0 bases at J, with 12 bases between. From germline, CDR1 is LNHNV and CDR2 YYDKDF (reference sequence). The length of the CDR3 is 16 residues. The CDR3 region has the DNA TGTGCCACCAGCAGAGATGGGGGCCAGAACTCCTACGAGCAGTACTTC. Protein product: CATSRDGGQNSYEQYF.

This chain uses TRBV4-3 with TRBJ1-4; D may be TRBD1 (6 bases). CDR3 size: 15 residues. Looked up from germline, CDR1 is LGHNA and CDR2 is YSLEER. V dropped 4 bases and J dropped 5 bases, with 14 bases sitting between them. The CDR3 loop reads CASSPAGQLNEKLFF. The CDR3 region has the DNA TGCGCCAGCAGCCCAGCCGGACAGTTAAATGAAAAACTGTTTTTT.

Comment on this clone: Additional DNA sequences in this sample encode the identical CDR3. The chain is built from TRBV7-2 and TRBJ1-1; D is uncertain. Germline CDR1 SGHTA, CDR2 FQGNSA. Trimming removed 1 base at V and 1 base at J, with 4 bases between. This CDR3 has 13 amino acids. Here the CDR3 reads CASSLGANTEAFF. The CDR3 DNA is TGTGCCAGCAGCTTAGGGGCGAACACTGAAGCTTTCTTT. Filled out from reference TRBV7-2 and TRBJ1-1, the complete variable domain reads GAGVSQSPSNKVTEKGKDVELRCDPISGHTALYWYRQSLGQGLEFLIYFQGNSAPDKSGLPSDRFSAERTGGSVSTLTIQRTQQEDSAVYLCASSLGANTEAFFGQGTRLTVV.

The chain couples TRBV23-1 to TRBJ1-2; no firm D call. TRBV23-1 is an open reading frame, and its role is uncertain. Trimming removed 4 bases from V and 6 bases from J, with 15 bases in between. The CDR3 is 14 residues long. The DNA for the CDR3 is TGCGCCAGCAGTCGCAGTTCCTCGTTCCATGGCTACACCTTC. It encodes CASSRSSSFHGYTF.

This chain links TRBV4-3 with TRBJ1-1; TRBD1 matches 9 bases. Germline V gene lookup returns CDR1 LGHNA and CDR2 YSLEER. The length of the CDR3 is 19 residues. J lost 3 bases, V lost 0 bases, and 14 bases had no gene match. The CDR3 loop is CASSQDMRTGGSGDTEAFF. CDR3 nucleotide sequence: TGCGCCAGCAGCCAAGATATGAGAACAGGGGGCAGCGGGGACACTGAAGCTTTCTTT.

The chain has TRBV5-6 and TRBJ1-4; D ambiguous. Looked up from germline, CDR1 is SGHDT and CDR2 is YYEEEE. The CDR3 extends over 11 amino acids. V lost 4 bases to trimming and J lost 8 bases, with 6 bases between them. The CDR3 protein is CASSLKEKLFF. The CDR3 region has the DNA TGTGCCAGCAGCCTAAAAGAAAAACTGTTTTTT.

The chain joins TRBV18 to TRBJ1-2; the match to TRBD1 covers 8 bases. The CDR3 length is 13 residues. Unmatched junction bases numbered 2, after V lost 4 bases and J lost 4 bases. Germline V lookup: CDR1 KGHSH, CDR2 LQKENI. In nucleotides, the CDR3 is TGTGCCAGCTCACTGGGGACAGGCTATGGCTACACCTTC. Residues: CASSLGTGYGYTF.